Listed below are T cell receptor beta chains from one sample, sequenced in a study of blood T cell repertoires in COVID-19. Sequenced by immunoSEQ multiplex PCR; TCRdb stores in-frame clones only, minus some. The sample lists more than 300,000 clones, roughly 90% occurring once. The sequenced sample consisted of PBMCs or T cells enriched from blood (not recorded which). Receptors originate from a woman in her twenties or thirties who had recovered from COVID-19. Each CDR3 is given with its conserved first and last residue. D genes are given only for firm matches. Where a row states a size, it is once, few, many or the class of an expanded clone; other rows omit it.

j_gene: TRBJ1-2; d_gene: NA; abundance: NA; v_gene: TRBV18; CDR3nt: TGTGCCAGCTCACCGCTCCCCCCAGGGCAGTGGAGAGGCTACACCTTC; CDR3aa: CASSPLPPGQWRGYTF
j_gene: TRBJ1-1; d_gene: NA; abundance: NA; v_gene: TRBV5-1; CDR3nt: TGCGCCAGCAGCTTGAGCAGGGGCATCACTGAAGCTTTCTTT; CDR3aa: CASSLSRGITEAFF
j_gene: TRBJ2-1; d_gene: TRBD2; abundance: NA; v_gene: TRBV2; CDR3nt: TGTGCCAGCAGTTCACTAGCGGACTCCTACAATGAGCAGTTCTTC; CDR3aa: CASSSLADSYNEQFF
j_gene: TRBJ1-2; d_gene: NA; abundance: NA; v_gene: TRBV10-1; CDR3nt: TGCGCCAGCAGTGAGTCCGGGGTGTGCTGGTATGGCTACACCTTC; CDR3aa: CASSESGVCWYGYTF
j_gene: TRBJ2-7; d_gene: NA; abundance: NA; v_gene: TRBV14; CDR3nt: TGTGCCAGCAGCCAAGTAGCGAACTCTTACGAGCAGTACTTC; CDR3aa: CASSQVANSYEQYF
j_gene: TRBJ2-2; d_gene: TRBD1; abundance: NA; v_gene: TRBV4-2; CDR3nt: TGTGCCAGCAGCCAAGATGTCCGGACAGGGGCTTTTTGGGAGCTGTTTTTT; CDR3aa: CASSQDVRTGAFWELFF
j_gene: TRBJ1-4; d_gene: TRBD1; abundance: NA; v_gene: TRBV2; CDR3nt: TGTGCCAGCAGATCGCGACAGGGGAGTGAAAAACTGTTTTTT; CDR3aa: CASRSRQGSEKLFF
j_gene: TRBJ2-1; d_gene: NA; abundance: NA; v_gene: TRBV9; CDR3nt: TGTGCCAGCAGCGTAGACACAGAATACAATGAGCAGTTCTTC; CDR3aa: CASSVDTEYNEQFF
j_gene: TRBJ1-6; d_gene: NA; abundance: NA; v_gene: TRBV11-3; CDR3nt: TGTGCCAGCAGCGGCATATTGGACAGCCTAGGACCACCCCTCCACTTT; CDR3aa: CASSGILDSLGPPLHF
j_gene: TRBJ2-5; d_gene: TRBD2; abundance: NA; v_gene: TRBV11-3; CDR3nt: TGTGCCAGCAGCTTAACTAGCGCGTACCAAGAGACCCAGTACTTC; CDR3aa: CASSLTSAYQETQYF
j_gene: TRBJ1-3; d_gene: NA; abundance: NA; v_gene: TRBV7-9; CDR3nt: TGTGCCAGCAGCTTAGCCAGGGCTTTTATGGACACCATATATTTT; CDR3aa: CASSLARAFMDTIYF
j_gene: TRBJ1-5; d_gene: NA; abundance: NA; v_gene: TRBV19; CDR3nt: TGTGCCAGTAGTATCGGGAGCGGCAGGAGCAATCAGCCCCAGCATTTT; CDR3aa: CASSIGSGRSNQPQHF
j_gene: TRBJ2-7; d_gene: TRBD2; abundance: NA; v_gene: TRBV18; CDR3nt: TGTGCCAGCTCACCTGGGACTAGCGGGAGCGAGCAGTACTTC; CDR3aa: CASSPGTSGSEQYF
j_gene: TRBJ1-2; d_gene: NA; abundance: NA; v_gene: TRBV18; CDR3nt: TGTGCCAGCTCACCAGCAGGCGTTGACCTCTATGGCTACACCTTC; CDR3aa: CASSPAGVDLYGYTF
j_gene: TRBJ2-5; d_gene: NA; abundance: NA; v_gene: TRBV20-1; CDR3nt: TGCAGTGCCCGAAATGAGGAGACCCAGTACTTC; CDR3aa: CSARNEETQYF
j_gene: TRBJ2-7; d_gene: TRBD2; abundance: NA; v_gene: TRBV28; CDR3nt: TGTGCCAGCAGTACTAGCGGGAACGAGCAGTACTTC; CDR3aa: CASSTSGNEQYF
j_gene: TRBJ1-5; d_gene: TRBD1; abundance: NA; v_gene: TRBV28; CDR3nt: TGTGCCAGCAGCACCCTCCGCCGATTACAGGGGAGGAACGGTCAGCCCCAGCATTTT; CDR3aa: CASSTLRRLQGRNGQPQHF
j_gene: TRBJ2-7; d_gene: TRBD2; abundance: NA; v_gene: TRBV7-2; CDR3nt: TGTGCCAGCAGCTTATTTGGTAGCGGGAACTACGAGCAGTACTTC; CDR3aa: CASSLFGSGNYEQYF
j_gene: TRBJ1-2; d_gene: TRBD1; abundance: NA; v_gene: TRBV6-6; CDR3nt: TGTGCCAGCATTAGAGACAGGGGATATGGCTACACCTTC; CDR3aa: CASIRDRGYGYTF
j_gene: TRBJ1-5; d_gene: NA; abundance: few; v_gene: TRBV20-1; CDR3nt: TGCAGTGCTAGTTCCGGGGATCAGCCCCAGCATTTT; CDR3aa: CSASSGDQPQHF
j_gene: TRBJ1-2; d_gene: NA; abundance: NA; v_gene: TRBV28; CDR3nt: TGTGCCAGCAGTTTATTTCAGGGGCCCAGTTGGGGCTACACCTTC; CDR3aa: CASSLFQGPSWGYTF
j_gene: TRBJ1-2; d_gene: NA; abundance: NA; v_gene: TRBV21-1; CDR3nt: TGTGCCAGCAGCACCCGGGGCTCCCGGGACAGACCACATAGGAACTATGGCTACACCTTC; CDR3aa: CASSTRGSRDRPHRNYGYTF
j_gene: TRBJ1-6; d_gene: NA; abundance: NA; v_gene: TRBV18; CDR3nt: TGTGCCAGCTCACCTGAACACCTCTATAATTCACCCCTCCACTTT; CDR3aa: CASSPEHLYNSPLHF
j_gene: TRBJ2-1; d_gene: TRBD1; abundance: NA; v_gene: TRBV29-1; CDR3nt: TGCAGCGTTCGGGGACAGCTTTACAATGAGCAGTTCTTC; CDR3aa: CSVRGQLYNEQFF
j_gene: TRBJ2-1; d_gene: NA; abundance: NA; v_gene: TRBV29-1; CDR3nt: TGCAGCGTTGTAGCTCTTTACAATGAGCAGTTCTTC; CDR3aa: CSVVALYNEQFF
j_gene: TRBJ1-2; d_gene: NA; abundance: NA; v_gene: TRBV28; CDR3nt: TGTGCCAGCAGTTCGTACAGGGTCTATGGCTACACCTTC; CDR3aa: CASSSYRVYGYTF
j_gene: TRBJ1-1; d_gene: NA; abundance: NA; v_gene: TRBV18; CDR3nt: TGTGCCAGCTCACCAACAGGCCTGGGCACTGAAGCTTTCTTT; CDR3aa: CASSPTGLGTEAFF
j_gene: TRBJ1-2; d_gene: NA; abundance: NA; v_gene: TRBV6-2/TRBV6-3; CDR3nt: TGTGCCAGCAGTTTCCAGAGGGATGGCTACACCTTC; CDR3aa: CASSFQRDGYTF
j_gene: TRBJ2-7; d_gene: TRBD2; abundance: NA; v_gene: TRBV3-1/TRBV3-2; CDR3nt: TGTGCCAGCAGCCATGGAGCGGGAGGGCCCTACGAGCAGTACTTC; CDR3aa: CASSHGAGGPYEQYF
j_gene: TRBJ2-7; d_gene: TRBD1; abundance: NA; v_gene: TRBV11-1; CDR3nt: TGTGCCAGCAGCTTAGCGCGTGGGACAGGGTATCCCTACGAGCAGTACTTC; CDR3aa: CASSLARGTGYPYEQYF
j_gene: TRBJ2-1; d_gene: TRBD1; abundance: NA; v_gene: TRBV28; CDR3nt: TGTGCCAGCAGACCAGGGACAGGGAGCTACTACAATGAGCAGTTCTTC; CDR3aa: CASRPGTGSYYNEQFF
j_gene: TRBJ1-1; d_gene: NA; abundance: NA; v_gene: TRBV7-2; CDR3nt: TGTGCCAGCAGCTCAACAGGGCCGAACACTGAAGCTTTCTTT; CDR3aa: CASSSTGPNTEAFF
j_gene: TRBJ2-3; d_gene: TRBD2; abundance: NA; v_gene: TRBV2; CDR3nt: TGTGCCAGCAGTTCTTGGACTAGCGGGGGGGCTTCAGATACGCAGTATTTT; CDR3aa: CASSSWTSGGASDTQYF
j_gene: TRBJ2-7; d_gene: NA; abundance: NA; v_gene: TRBV6-5; CDR3nt: TGTGCCAGCAGTTCAGGGACCTACGAGCAGTACTTC; CDR3aa: CASSSGTYEQYF
j_gene: TRBJ1-2; d_gene: TRBD1; abundance: NA; v_gene: TRBV28; CDR3nt: TGTGCCAGCAGTTTCGCCGACAGGGATCGTGGCTACACCTTC; CDR3aa: CASSFADRDRGYTF
j_gene: TRBJ1-2; d_gene: NA; abundance: NA; v_gene: TRBV28; CDR3nt: TGTGCCAGCAGTTTAGCCAGCGCCTACTATGGCTACACCTTC; CDR3aa: CASSLASAYYGYTF
j_gene: TRBJ2-1; d_gene: TRBD2; abundance: NA; v_gene: TRBV2; CDR3nt: TGTGCCAGCAGTTTACGGCGGGGGGGTCCGCGCTCCTACAATGAGCAGTTCTTC; CDR3aa: CASSLRRGGPRSYNEQFF
j_gene: TRBJ1-1; d_gene: NA; abundance: NA; v_gene: TRBV28; CDR3nt: TGTGCCAGCAGTTTCCCAGGGAACACTGAAGCTTTCTTT; CDR3aa: CASSFPGNTEAFF
j_gene: TRBJ2-6; d_gene: NA; abundance: NA; v_gene: TRBV28; CDR3nt: TGTGCCAGCATTCCCTCGGGGTTCGGGGCCAACGTCCTGACTTTC; CDR3aa: CASIPSGFGANVLTF
j_gene: TRBJ2-2; d_gene: NA; abundance: NA; v_gene: TRBV5-1; CDR3nt: TGCGCCAGCAGCTTGGTTTCGGAGGCCTACACCGGGGAGCTGTTTTTT; CDR3aa: CASSLVSEAYTGELFF
j_gene: TRBJ1-2; d_gene: TRBD1; abundance: NA; v_gene: TRBV2; CDR3nt: TGTGCCAGCAGTGATATGACCGGGACAGTGCATGGCTACACCTTC; CDR3aa: CASSDMTGTVHGYTF
j_gene: TRBJ2-1; d_gene: NA; abundance: NA; v_gene: TRBV27; CDR3nt: TGTGCCAGCACTCCCCCCCCCAGCGGCCCTTACAATGAGCAGTTCTTC; CDR3aa: CASTPPPSGPYNEQFF
j_gene: TRBJ1-3; d_gene: TRBD1; abundance: NA; v_gene: TRBV18; CDR3nt: TGTGCCAGCTCTTCGAACAGGGGCAACTCTGGAAACACCATATATTTT; CDR3aa: CASSSNRGNSGNTIYF
j_gene: TRBJ1-2; d_gene: TRBD1; abundance: NA; v_gene: TRBV7-2; CDR3nt: TGTGCCAGCAGCTTAGAGGGGGCGGGCTATGGCTACACCTTC; CDR3aa: CASSLEGAGYGYTF
j_gene: TRBJ2-3; d_gene: NA; abundance: NA; v_gene: TRBV7-9; CDR3nt: TGTGCCAGCAGCTTCGGACTTGATACGCAGTATTTT; CDR3aa: CASSFGLDTQYF
j_gene: TRBJ1-6; d_gene: NA; abundance: few; v_gene: TRBV27; CDR3nt: TGTGCCAGCAGTTTATCTGAGTTCCAAAAATCACCCCTCCACTTT; CDR3aa: CASSLSEFQKSPLHF
j_gene: TRBJ1-3; d_gene: NA; abundance: NA; v_gene: TRBV6-5; CDR3nt: TGTGCCAGCACTATTGTCTCTGGAAACACCATATATTTT; CDR3aa: CASTIVSGNTIYF
j_gene: TRBJ2-7; d_gene: TRBD2; abundance: once; v_gene: TRBV19; CDR3nt: TGTGCCAGTAGTGCCGGGACTAGCGGCACCTACGAGCAGTACTTC; CDR3aa: CASSAGTSGTYEQYF
j_gene: TRBJ1-5; d_gene: NA; abundance: NA; v_gene: TRBV3-1/TRBV3-2; CDR3nt: TGTGCCAGCAGTTTATATAGCAATCAGCCCCAGCATTTT; CDR3aa: CASSLYSNQPQHF
j_gene: TRBJ1-2; d_gene: NA; abundance: NA; v_gene: TRBV28; CDR3nt: TGTGCCAGCAGTTTAGGGCCTCAGTGGGGCTACACCTTC; CDR3aa: CASSLGPQWGYTF
j_gene: TRBJ2-7; d_gene: NA; abundance: NA; v_gene: TRBV6-5; CDR3nt: TGTGCCAGCAGGACGGGGGACTCCTACGAGCAGTACTTC; CDR3aa: CASRTGDSYEQYF
j_gene: TRBJ1-2; d_gene: TRBD1; abundance: once; v_gene: TRBV14; CDR3nt: TGTGCCAGCAGAGGGACAGGGGTTTTTTATAGATGGAATGGCTACACCTTC; CDR3aa: CASRGTGVFYRWNGYTF
j_gene: TRBJ2-7; d_gene: TRBD2; abundance: once; v_gene: TRBV27; CDR3nt: TGTGCCAGCAGTTTGACTAGCGGGGGACCTTACGAGCAGTACTTC; CDR3aa: CASSLTSGGPYEQYF
j_gene: TRBJ2-2; d_gene: NA; abundance: once; v_gene: TRBV27; CDR3nt: TGTGCCACCCGAAGCGGCCGGGAGCTGTTTTTT; CDR3aa: CATRSGRELFF
j_gene: TRBJ2-1; d_gene: NA; abundance: once; v_gene: TRBV5-1; CDR3nt: TGCGCCAGCAGCTTGAGGGCAGGGGCCCATGAGCAGTTCTTC; CDR3aa: CASSLRAGAHEQFF